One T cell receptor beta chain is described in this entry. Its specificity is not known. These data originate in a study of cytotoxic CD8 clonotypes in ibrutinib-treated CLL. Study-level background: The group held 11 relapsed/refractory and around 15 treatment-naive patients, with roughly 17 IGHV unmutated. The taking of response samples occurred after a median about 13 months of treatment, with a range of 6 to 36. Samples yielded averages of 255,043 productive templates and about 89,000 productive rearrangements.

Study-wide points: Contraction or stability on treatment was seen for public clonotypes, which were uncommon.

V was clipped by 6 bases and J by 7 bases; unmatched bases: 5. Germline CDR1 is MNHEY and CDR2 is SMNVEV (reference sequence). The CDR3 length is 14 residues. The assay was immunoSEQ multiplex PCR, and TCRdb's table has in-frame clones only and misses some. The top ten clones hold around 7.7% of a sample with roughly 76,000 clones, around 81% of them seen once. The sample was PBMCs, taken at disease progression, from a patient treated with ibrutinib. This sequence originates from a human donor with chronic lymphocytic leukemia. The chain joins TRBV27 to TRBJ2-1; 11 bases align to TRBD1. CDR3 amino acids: CASRGTGGRNEQFF. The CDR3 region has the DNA TGTGCCAGCAGAGGGACAGGGGGTCGGAATGAGCAGTTCTTC.